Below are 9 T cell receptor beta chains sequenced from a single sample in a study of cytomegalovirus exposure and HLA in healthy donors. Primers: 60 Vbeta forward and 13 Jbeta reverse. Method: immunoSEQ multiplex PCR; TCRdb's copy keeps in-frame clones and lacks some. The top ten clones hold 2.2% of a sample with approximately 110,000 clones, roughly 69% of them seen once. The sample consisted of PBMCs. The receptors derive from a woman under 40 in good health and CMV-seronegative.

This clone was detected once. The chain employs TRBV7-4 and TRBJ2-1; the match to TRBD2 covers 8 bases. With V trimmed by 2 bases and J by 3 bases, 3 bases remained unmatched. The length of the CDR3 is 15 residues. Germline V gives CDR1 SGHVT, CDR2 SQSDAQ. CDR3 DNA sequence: TGTGCCAGCAGCTTACGTAGCGGGATCTACAATGAGCAGTTCTTC. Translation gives CASSLRSGIYNEQFF.

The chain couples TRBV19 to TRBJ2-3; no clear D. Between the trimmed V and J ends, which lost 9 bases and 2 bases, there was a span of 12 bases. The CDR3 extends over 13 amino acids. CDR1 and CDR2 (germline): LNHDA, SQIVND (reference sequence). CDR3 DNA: TGTGCCAGAAAACAAAAAAACACAGATACGCAGTATTTT. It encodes CARKQKNTDTQYF.

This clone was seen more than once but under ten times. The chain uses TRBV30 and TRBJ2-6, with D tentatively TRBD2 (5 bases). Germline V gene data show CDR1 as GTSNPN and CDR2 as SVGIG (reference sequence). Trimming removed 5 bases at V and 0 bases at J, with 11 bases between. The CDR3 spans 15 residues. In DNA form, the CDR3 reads TGTGCCTGGGGAATAGGGAGCTCTGGGGCCAACGTCCTGACTTTC. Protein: CAWGIGSSGANVLTF.

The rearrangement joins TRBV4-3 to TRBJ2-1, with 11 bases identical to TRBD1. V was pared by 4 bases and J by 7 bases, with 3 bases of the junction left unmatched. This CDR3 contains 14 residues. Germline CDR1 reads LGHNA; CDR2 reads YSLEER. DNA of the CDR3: TGCGCCAGCAGCCGGGGACAGGGGGGGAATGAGCAGTTCTTC. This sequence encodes CASSRGQGGNEQFF.

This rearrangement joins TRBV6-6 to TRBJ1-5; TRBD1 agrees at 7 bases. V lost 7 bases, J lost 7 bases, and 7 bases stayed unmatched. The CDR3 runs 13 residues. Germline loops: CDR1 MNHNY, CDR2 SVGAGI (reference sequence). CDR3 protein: CASKQGTGQPQHF. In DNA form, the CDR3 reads TGTGCCAGCAAACAGGGGACGGGGCAGCCCCAGCATTTT.

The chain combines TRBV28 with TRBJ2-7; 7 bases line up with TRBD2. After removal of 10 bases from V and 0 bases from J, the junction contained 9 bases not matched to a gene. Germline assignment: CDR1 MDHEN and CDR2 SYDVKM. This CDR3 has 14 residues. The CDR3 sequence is CATREGGASYEQYF. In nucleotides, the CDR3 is TGTGCCACCAGGGAGGGCGGGGCCTCCTACGAGCAGTACTTC.

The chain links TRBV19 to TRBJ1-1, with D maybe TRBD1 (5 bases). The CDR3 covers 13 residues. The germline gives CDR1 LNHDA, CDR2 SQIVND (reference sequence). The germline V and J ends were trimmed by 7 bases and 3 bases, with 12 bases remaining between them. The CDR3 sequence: CASIPKGYTEAFF. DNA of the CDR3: TGTGCCAGTATCCCGAAGGGGTACACTGAAGCTTTCTTT. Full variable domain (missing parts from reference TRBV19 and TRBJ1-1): DGGITQSPKYLFRKEGQNVTLSCEQNLNHDAMYWYRQDPGQGLRLIYYSQIVNDFQKGDIAEGYSVSREKKESFPLTVTSAQKNPTAFYLCASIPKGYTEAFFGQGTRLTVV.

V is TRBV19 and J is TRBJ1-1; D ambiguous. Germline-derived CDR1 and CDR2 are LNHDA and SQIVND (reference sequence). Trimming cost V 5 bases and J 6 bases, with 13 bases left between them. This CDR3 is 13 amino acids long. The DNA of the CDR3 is TGTGCCAGTAGTTGGCGAATGGGCGCTGAAGCTTTCTTT. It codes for CASSWRMGAEAFF.

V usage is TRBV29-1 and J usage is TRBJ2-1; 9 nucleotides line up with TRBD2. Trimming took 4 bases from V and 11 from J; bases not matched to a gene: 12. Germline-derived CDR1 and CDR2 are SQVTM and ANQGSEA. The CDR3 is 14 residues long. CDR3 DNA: TGCAGCGTTGGATCGGCGGGAGGGGGTCTTAAGCAGTTCTTC. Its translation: CSVGSAGGGLKQFF.